This T cell receptor (beta chain) was recovered during a study of T cell repertoires in cytomegalovirus infection. Study-wide context: Use of recently identified HLA-C-restricted and well-studied HLA-B-restricted CMV epitopes was part of the study. Through public TCR beta signatures, both CMV infection and matching HLA type were indicated. Study-wide results and limits: Summed public TCR beta family frequency identified CMV carriers bearing the relevant HLA. It was HLA-C-restricted CMV-specific TCR beta clonotypes that dominated the response ex vivo.

TCRdb processed the reads anew with MiXCR; each CDR3 protein has one entry. The sample includes around 900,000 distinct CDR3 sequences, less than 35% of them seen just once. There are a few counts of this clonotype. The antigen remains unidentified. The junction had 7 bases not matched to a gene; V was cut back by 1 base and J by 4 bases. The CDR3 extends over 15 amino acids. Germline values: CDR1 SQVTM, CDR2 ANQGSEA. The specimen comprised cultured CD8+ T cells from PBMCs, sampled from culture after CMV antigen stimulation. This rearrangement joins TRBV29-1 to TRBJ2-3; 8 positions match TRBD2. This sequence originates from a human donor in good health (CMV status not recorded). Some clones in this sample may be carry-over from other donors' samples. The DNA of the CDR3 is TGCAGCGTTGAAGGGACTAGCTATTCAGCAGATACGCAGTATTTT. It yields the protein CSVEGTSYSADTQYF.